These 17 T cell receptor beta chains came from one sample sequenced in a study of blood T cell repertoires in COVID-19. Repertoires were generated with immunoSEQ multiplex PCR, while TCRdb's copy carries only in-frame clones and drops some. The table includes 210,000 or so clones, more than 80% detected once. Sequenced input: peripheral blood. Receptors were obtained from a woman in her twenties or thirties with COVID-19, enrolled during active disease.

CDR3 DNA sequence: TGTGCCAGCAGTGGTTCGGGACAGGGGGCTGAAAAACTGTTTTTT. Protein sequence: CASSGSGQGAEKLFF. The chain combines TRBV2 with TRBJ1-4, with 12 bases identical to TRBD1. The CDR3 is 15 amino acids. J was trimmed by 7 bases and V by 4 bases; bases with no gene match: 4. CDR1 SNHLY and CDR2 FYNNEI come from the germline V gene. Full variable domain (remainder filled in from reference TRBV2 and TRBJ1-4): EPEVTQTPSHQVTQMGQEVILRCVPISNHLYFYWYRQILGQKVEFLVSFYNNEISEKSEIFDDQFSVERPDGSNFTLKIRSTKLEDSAMYFCASSGSGQGAEKLFFGSGTQLSVL.

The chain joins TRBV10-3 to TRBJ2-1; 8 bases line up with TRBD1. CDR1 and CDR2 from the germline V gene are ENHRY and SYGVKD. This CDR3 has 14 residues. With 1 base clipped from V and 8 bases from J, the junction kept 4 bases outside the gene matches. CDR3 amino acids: CAISEFDRGDEQFF. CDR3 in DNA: TGTGCCATCAGTGAGTTTGACAGGGGCGATGAGCAGTTCTTC.

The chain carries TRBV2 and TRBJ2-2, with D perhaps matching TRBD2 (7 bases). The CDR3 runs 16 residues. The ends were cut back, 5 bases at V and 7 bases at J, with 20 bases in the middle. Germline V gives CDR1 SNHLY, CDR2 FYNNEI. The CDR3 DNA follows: TGTGCCAGCAGTCCAGATAAGGGGGGGCTTGGCGGGGAGCTGTTTTTT. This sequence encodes CASSPDKGGLGGELFF. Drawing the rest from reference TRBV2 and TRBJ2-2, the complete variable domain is EPEVTQTPSHQVTQMGQEVILRCVPISNHLYFYWYRQILGQKVEFLVSFYNNEISEKSEIFDDQFSVERPDGSNFTLKIRSTKLEDSAMYFCASSPDKGGLGGELFFGEGSRLTVL.

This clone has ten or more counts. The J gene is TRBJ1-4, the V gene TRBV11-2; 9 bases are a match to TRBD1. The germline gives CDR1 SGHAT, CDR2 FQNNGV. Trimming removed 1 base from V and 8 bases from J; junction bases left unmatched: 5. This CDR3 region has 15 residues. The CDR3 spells CASSLVRQGVEKLFF. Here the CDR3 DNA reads TGTGCCAGCAGCTTAGTCAGACAGGGGGTCGAAAAACTGTTTTTT.

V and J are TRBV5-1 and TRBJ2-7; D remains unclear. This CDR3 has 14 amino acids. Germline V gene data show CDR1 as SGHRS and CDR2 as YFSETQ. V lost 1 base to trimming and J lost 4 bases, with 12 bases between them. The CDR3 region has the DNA TGCGCCAGCAGCTTGACCCCAGATGGTTACGAGCAGTACTTC. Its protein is CASSLTPDGYEQYF.

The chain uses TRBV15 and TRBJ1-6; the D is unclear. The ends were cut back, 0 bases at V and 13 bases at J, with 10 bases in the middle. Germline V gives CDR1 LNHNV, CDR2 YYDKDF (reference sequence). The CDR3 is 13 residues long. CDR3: CATSRDRVPPLHF. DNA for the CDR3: TGTGCCACCAGCAGAGATAGAGTGCCTCCCCTCCACTTT.

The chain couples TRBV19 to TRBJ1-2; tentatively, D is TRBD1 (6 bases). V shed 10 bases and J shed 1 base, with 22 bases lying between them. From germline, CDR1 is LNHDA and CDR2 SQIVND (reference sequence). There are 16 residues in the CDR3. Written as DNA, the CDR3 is TGTGCCACCACTCCTGAGGACAGTCGCTTTAACTATGGCTACACCTTC. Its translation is CATTPEDSRFNYGYTF.

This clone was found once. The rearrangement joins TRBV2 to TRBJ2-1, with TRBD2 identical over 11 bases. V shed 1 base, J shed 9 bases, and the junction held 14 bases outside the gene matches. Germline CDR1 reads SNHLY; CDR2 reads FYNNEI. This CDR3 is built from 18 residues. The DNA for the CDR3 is TGTGCCAGCAGTGAAGGAGGACTAGCGGGCGGGAGTTTAGCTGAGCAGTTCTTC. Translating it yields CASSEGGLAGGSLAEQFF.

The CDR3 bases are TGTGCCAGCAGCCTACCTTGGGACAGGGAATACAATGAGCAGTTCTTC. It is translated as CASSLPWDREYNEQFF. The chain recombines TRBV11-1 with TRBJ2-1; 9 bases map to TRBD1. Trimming took 5 bases from V and 4 from J; bases not matched to a gene: 9. Germline values: CDR1 SGHAT, CDR2 FQDESV (reference sequence). This CDR3 region has 16 residues.

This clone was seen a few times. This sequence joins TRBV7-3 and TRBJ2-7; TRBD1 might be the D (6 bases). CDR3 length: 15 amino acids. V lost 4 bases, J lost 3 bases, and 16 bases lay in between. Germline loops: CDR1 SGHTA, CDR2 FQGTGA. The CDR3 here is CASSSQGDPYYEQYF. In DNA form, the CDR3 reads TGTGCCAGCAGCTCACAGGGAGATCCCTACTACGAGCAGTACTTC.

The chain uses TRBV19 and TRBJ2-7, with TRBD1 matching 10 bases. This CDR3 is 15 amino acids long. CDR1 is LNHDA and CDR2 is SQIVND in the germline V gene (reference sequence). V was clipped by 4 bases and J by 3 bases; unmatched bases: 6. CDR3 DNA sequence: TGTGCCAGTAGTACTTCGACAGGGGGCTACTACGAGCAGTACTTC. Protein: CASSTSTGGYYEQYF.

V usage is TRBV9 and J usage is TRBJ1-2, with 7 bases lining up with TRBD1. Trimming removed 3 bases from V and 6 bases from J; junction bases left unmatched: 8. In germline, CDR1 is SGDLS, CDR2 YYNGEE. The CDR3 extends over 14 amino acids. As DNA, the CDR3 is TGTGCCAGCAGCGCGGGACAGATGATGGATGGCTACACCTTC. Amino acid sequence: CASSAGQMMDGYTF.

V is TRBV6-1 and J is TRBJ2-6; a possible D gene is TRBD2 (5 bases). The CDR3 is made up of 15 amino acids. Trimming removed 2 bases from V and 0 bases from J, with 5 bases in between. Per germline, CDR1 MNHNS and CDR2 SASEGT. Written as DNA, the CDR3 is TGTGCCAGCAGTGAACGGGACTCTGGGGCCAACGTCCTGACTTTC. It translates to CASSERDSGANVLTF.

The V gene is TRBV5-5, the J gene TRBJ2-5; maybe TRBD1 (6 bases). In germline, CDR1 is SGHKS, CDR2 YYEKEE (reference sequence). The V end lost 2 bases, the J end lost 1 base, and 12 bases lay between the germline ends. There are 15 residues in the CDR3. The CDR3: CASSLQGYPQETQYF. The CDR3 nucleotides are TGTGCCAGCAGCTTACAGGGATACCCCCAAGAGACCCAGTACTTC.

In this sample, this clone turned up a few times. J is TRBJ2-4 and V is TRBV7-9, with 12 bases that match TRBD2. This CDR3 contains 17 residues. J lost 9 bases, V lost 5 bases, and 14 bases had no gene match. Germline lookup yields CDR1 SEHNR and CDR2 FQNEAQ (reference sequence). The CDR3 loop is CASSVLTSGRSGSIQYF. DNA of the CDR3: TGTGCCAGCAGCGTACTGACTAGCGGGAGATCGGGGAGCATTCAGTACTTC. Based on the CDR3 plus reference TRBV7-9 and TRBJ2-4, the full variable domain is DTGVSQNPRHKITKRGQNVTFRCDPISEHNRLYWYRQTLGQGPEFLTYFQNEAQLEKSRLLSDRFSAERPKGSFSTLEIQRTEQGDSAMYLCASSVLTSGRSGSIQYFGAGTRLSVL.

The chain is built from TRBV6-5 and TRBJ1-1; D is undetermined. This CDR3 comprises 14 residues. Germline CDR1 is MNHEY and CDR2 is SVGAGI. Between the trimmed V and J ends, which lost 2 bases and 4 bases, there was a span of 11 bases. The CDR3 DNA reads TGTGCCAGCAGTTACGTGGGAGGTGGCACTGAAGCTTTCTTT. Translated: CASSYVGGGTEAFF.

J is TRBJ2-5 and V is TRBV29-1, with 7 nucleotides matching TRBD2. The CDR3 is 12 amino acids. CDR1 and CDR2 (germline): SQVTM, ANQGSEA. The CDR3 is CSLGGRQETQYF. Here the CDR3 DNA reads TGCAGTCTGGGGGGGAGGCAAGAGACCCAGTACTTC.